Below are 20 T cell receptor beta chains sequenced from a single sample in a study of shared clonotypes between healthy human individuals. Only in-frame clones appear in the TCRdb table, and some are missing; sequencing was by immunoSEQ multiplex PCR. The sample contains around 550,000 clones, roughly 95% of which appear only once. Selected positively for CCR7 and CD45RO-negative, naive CD8 cells excluded terminally differentiated effector memory CD45RA+ cells. What was sequenced was naive CD8+ T cells sorted from blood. All receptors come from a woman in her 30s in good health.

The chain employs TRBV5-1 and TRBJ2-3; the D gene is possibly TRBD2 (5 bases). Trimming took off 4 bases at V and 0 bases at J, with 18 bases between the two ends. Germline values: CDR1 SGHRS, CDR2 YFSETQ. This CDR3 is built from 17 residues. The CDR3 bases are TGCGCCAGCAGCGTGGAAGGGAGTATTTCTAGCACAGATACGCAGTATTTT. Translation: CASSVEGSISSTDTQYF.

The table lists this clone with a count of one. This sequence joins TRBV28 and TRBJ1-2; D might be TRBD1 (5 bases). The CDR3 loop spans 16 amino acids. V was trimmed by 2 bases and J by 2 bases, leaving 15 bases between them. The germline gives CDR1 MDHEN, CDR2 SYDVKM. The CDR3 loop is CASSLGQGLGNYGYTF. CDR3 in DNA: TGTGCCAGCAGTTTAGGGCAGGGTTTGGGGAACTATGGCTACACCTTC.

The chain joins TRBV7-9 to TRBJ2-1; 14 bases are shared with TRBD2. This CDR3 comprises 18 residues. Germline V gene lookup returns CDR1 SEHNR and CDR2 FQNEAQ (reference sequence). V lost 6 bases and J lost 9; bases outside the gene matches: 16. CDR3 in amino acids: CASRKRTGTSGSQGEQFF. The CDR3 bases are TGTGCCAGCAGGAAACGGACCGGGACTAGCGGGAGTCAGGGTGAGCAGTTCTTC.

This rearrangement joins TRBV28 to TRBJ1-2; 9 nucleotides line up with TRBD1. Losses at the gene ends were 8 bases for V and 6 bases for J; bases not matched to a gene: 16. This CDR3 spans 16 amino acids. Germline values: CDR1 MDHEN, CDR2 SYDVKM. In DNA, the CDR3 is TGTGCCAGCCGAACTCTCCGGGACAGGGAACGAAATGGCTACACCTTC. The encoded protein is CASRTLRDRERNGYTF.

This clone was seen once. The chain links TRBV19 to TRBJ2-4; D ambiguous. Between the trimmed V and J ends, which lost 7 bases and 0 bases, there was a span of 10 bases. Germline-derived CDR1 and CDR2 are LNHDA and SQIVND (reference sequence). This CDR3 is built from 14 residues. CDR3 coding DNA: TGTGCCAGTAAAAGACGGGTAGCCAAAAACATTCAGTACTTC. Protein sequence: CASKRRVAKNIQYF. The entire variable domain, with the rest obtained from reference TRBV19 and TRBJ2-4, is as follows: DGGITQSPKYLFRKEGQNVTLSCEQNLNHDAMYWYRQDPGQGLRLIYYSQIVNDFQKGDIAEGYSVSREKKESFPLTVTSAQKNPTAFYLCASKRRVAKNIQYFGAGTRLSVL.

Details on this clone: Sequence at one end of the junction differs from germline and may be a read error. The chain combines TRBV25-1 with TRBJ1-4; 9 nucleotides align to TRBD1. Germline lookup yields CDR1 MGHDK and CDR2 SYGVNS. The CDR3 loop spans 15 amino acids. CDR3 sequence reads: CTSSERGTGKEKLFF. CDR3 DNA: TGTACCAGCAGTGAACGAGGGACAGGGAAGGAAAAACTGTTTTTT. The full variable domain, completed using reference TRBV25-1 and TRBJ1-4, is EADIYQTPRYLVIGTGKKITLECSQTMGHDKMYWYQQDPGMELHLIHYSYGVNSTEKGDLSSESTVSRIRTEHFPLTLESARPSHTSQYLCTSSERGTGKEKLFFGSGTQLSVL.

The J gene is TRBJ2-7, the V gene TRBV7-9; tentatively, D is TRBD1 or TRBD2 (6 bases each). CDR1 is SEHNR, CDR2 FQNEAQ, per germline (reference sequence). V lost 5 bases and J lost 4, with 15 bases in between. The CDR3 consists of 14 residues. For the CDR3, the DNA is TGTGCCAGCAGCCATGGTACGGGGGCATACGAGCAGTACTTC. Residues: CASSHGTGAYEQYF.

The V call is TRBV9, the J call TRBJ2-1; D may correspond to TRBD1 or TRBD2 (5 bases each). The CDR3 sequence is 16 residues long. CDR1 and CDR2 (germline): SGDLS, YYNGEE. V was pared by 0 bases and J by 0 bases, with 10 bases between. The CDR3 DNA is TGTGCCAGCAGCGTAGGAAGGGGAGACTCCTACAATGAGCAGTTCTTC. Translated: CASSVGRGDSYNEQFF.

The genes are TRBV28 and TRBJ2-1, with a possible D match to TRBD2 (6 bases). The CDR3 extends over 15 amino acids. Germline values: CDR1 MDHEN, CDR2 SYDVKM. Trimming pared 5 bases from V and 3 bases from J, leaving 14 bases between. CDR3 in DNA: TGTGCCAGCAGTCCAAGGGACTCCTTCTACAATGAGCAGTTCTTC. It translates to CASSPRDSFYNEQFF.

The chain has TRBV7-3 and TRBJ2-1; 9 positions match TRBD2. From germline, CDR1 is SGHTA and CDR2 FQGTGA. The ends lost 1 base at V and 5 bases at J; junction bases unmatched: 6. The CDR3 contains 16 residues. CDR3 loop: CASSLIATSGNNEQFF. DNA for the CDR3: TGTGCCAGCAGCTTAATAGCGACTAGCGGAAACAATGAGCAGTTCTTC.

The chain combines TRBV27 with TRBJ1-1; the D is unclear. Germline CDR1 and CDR2: MNHEY and SMNVEV (reference sequence). Between the trimmed V and J ends, which lost 3 bases and 0 bases, there was a span of 8 bases. The CDR3 totals 14 residues. CDR3 bases: TGTGCCAGCAGTTTTAAGAACCTGAACACTGAAGCTTTCTTT. It is translated as CASSFKNLNTEAFF.

Worth noting for this clone: The same CDR3 arises from other DNA sequences in this sample as well. The rearrangement links TRBV27 to TRBJ2-1; D is perhaps TRBD2 (5 bases). The germline V gene encodes CDR1 MNHEY and CDR2 SMNVEV (reference sequence). The length of the CDR3 is 15 residues. V dropped 0 bases and J dropped 0 bases, with 6 bases sitting between them. In DNA, the CDR3 is TGTGCCAGCAGTTTATCAGGGAGCTCCTACAATGAGCAGTTCTTC. It yields the protein CASSLSGSSYNEQFF.

The CDR3 spells CASSERGSYEQYF. In DNA, the CDR3 is TGTGCCAGCAGTGAGAGAGGGTCCTACGAGCAGTACTTC. This chain joins TRBV25-1 and TRBJ2-7; D might be TRBD2 (5 bases). V gave up 3 bases and J gave up 1 base, with 7 bases separating them. The germline gives CDR1 MGHDK, CDR2 SYGVNS. The CDR3 runs 13 residues.

The chain is built from TRBV11-1 and TRBJ1-1; D possibly corresponds to TRBD1 (5 bases). Germline CDR1 is SGHAT and CDR2 is FQDESV (reference sequence). Trimming shortened V by 6 bases and J by 7 bases, and 18 bases separated the two germline ends. The CDR3 runs to 14 residues. The CDR3 loop is CASRFDGGMIEAFF. CDR3 DNA sequence: TGTGCCAGCAGGTTCGACGGGGGTATGATTGAAGCTTTCTTT.

This clone was detected once. The chain links TRBV7-8 to TRBJ2-1, with 7 positions matching TRBD2. The germline V gene encodes CDR1 SGHVS and CDR2 FQNEAQ. The CDR3 has 15 amino acids. With 5 bases clipped from V and 2 bases from J, the junction kept 6 bases outside the gene matches. CDR3 DNA: TGTGCCAGCAGCCTAATCGCGGGAGCCTACAATGAGCAGTTCTTC. Translating it yields CASSLIAGAYNEQFF.

The genes are TRBV28 and TRBJ2-4; D could derive from TRBD1 or TRBD2 (6 bases each). The V gene's germline CDR1 is MDHEN and CDR2 SYDVKM. There are 14 residues in the CDR3. V lost 8 bases, J lost 9 bases, and 20 bases lay in between. In DNA form, the CDR3 reads TGTGCCAGCCGACACCGGGGGCCTCTAGCCATTCAGTACTTC. Protein sequence: CASRHRGPLAIQYF.

This clone was seen just once. The chain carries TRBV11-2 and TRBJ2-7; 8 bases are a match to TRBD2. V lost 1 base to trimming and J lost 6 bases; unmatched junction nucleotides: 8. Per the germline V gene, CDR1 is SGHAT and CDR2 is FQNNGV. The CDR3 extends over 15 amino acids. The CDR3 region is CASSLGGLGPVEQYF. CDR3 sequence (DNA): TGTGCCAGCAGCTTAGGGGGACTAGGACCCGTCGAGCAGTACTTC. Filled out from reference TRBV11-2 and TRBJ2-7, the complete variable domain reads EAGVAQSPRYKIIEKRQSVAFWCNPISGHATLYWYQQILGQGPKLLIQFQNNGVVDDSQLPKDRFSAERLKGVDSTLKIQPAKLEDSAVYLCASSLGGLGPVEQYFGPGTRLTVT.

J is TRBJ2-5 and V is TRBV2; D possibly matches TRBD1 or TRBD2 (5 bases each). The end of the DNA is better explained by TRBJ2-7, so the J call may be wrong. The CDR3 runs 15 residues. Germline-derived CDR1 and CDR2 are SNHLY and FYNNEI. CDR3 protein: CASSDGPGTSYEQYF. As DNA, the CDR3 is TGTGCCAGCAGTGATGGGCCAGGGACCTCCTACGAGCAGTACTTC.

The V gene is TRBV5-6, the J gene TRBJ2-5, with TRBD2 identical over 7 bases. The end of the DNA fits TRBJ2-7 better, so the J call may be wrong. CDR3 length: 14 residues. The V gene's germline CDR1 is SGHDT and CDR2 YYEEEE. CDR3 sequence reads: CASSLGLAEYEQYF. The DNA for the CDR3 is TGTGCCAGCAGCTTGGGACTAGCCGAATACGAGCAGTACTTC.

The chain recombines TRBV9 with TRBJ2-1; weak D call: TRBD2 (7 bases). V lost 4 bases and J lost 6, with 17 bases in between. The CDR3 runs to 15 residues. CDR1 is SGDLS, CDR2 YYNGEE, per germline. The CDR3 nucleotides read TGTGCCAGCAGCCCACGCGGGGGCCATGGCAATGAGCAGTTCTTC. Translating gives CASSPRGGHGNEQFF.